This passage covers 18 T cell receptor beta chains from one sample sequenced in a study of CD8 T cells in ankylosing spondylitis. TCRdb re-analysed the 5' RACE reads in MiXCR, keeping a single row per CDR3 protein. The sample has 700,000 to 850,000 distinct CDR3 sequences; 12% are singletons. These receptors' antigens are unknown. General study findings and limits: About 8 highly homologous variants made up a TCR beta motif that seemed to typify ankylosing spondylitis blood.

Material: blood, either unsorted or a sorted T cell fraction (not recorded which). All receptors come from a male donor with ankylosing spondylitis.

This clonotype was seen more than once but under ten times. The J gene is TRBJ2-7, the V gene TRBV2; perhaps TRBD1 as D (5 bases). This CDR3 is 14 amino acids long. The V gene's germline CDR1 is SNHLY and CDR2 FYNNEI. Trimming shortened V by 3 bases and J by 2 bases, and 11 bases separated the two germline ends. CDR3 protein: CASSDQGHTYEQYF. DNA for the CDR3: TGTGCCAGCAGTGACCAGGGCCATACCTACGAGCAGTACTTC.

This chain connects TRBV5-6 to TRBJ2-7; tentative D call: TRBD1 (5 bases). CDR1 and CDR2 from the germline V gene are SGHDT and YYEEEE. The CDR3 spans 14 residues. V lost 5 bases and J 1 base, leaving 13 bases between the germline ends. CDR3 region: CASSLNQGSYEQYF. CDR3 coding DNA: TGTGCCAGCAGTCTCAATCAGGGATCCTACGAGCAGTACTTC.

This clonotype was seen more than once but under ten times. The junction departs from the called germline gene at one end, perhaps through a read error. The chain is built from TRBV7-9 and TRBJ2-4; D unclear. The CDR3 totals 12 residues. Germline V gene sequence: CDR1 SEHNR, CDR2 FQNEAQ (reference sequence). CDR3 DNA sequence: TGTGCCAGCAGCTTAGCCAGAAACATTCAGTACTTC. Translating gives CASSLARNIQYF.

Ten or more counts support this clonotype. The J gene is TRBJ1-1, the V gene TRBV29-1, with 7 bases aligning to TRBD1. Per the germline V gene, CDR1 is SQVTM and CDR2 is ANQGSEA. The CDR3 consists of 13 residues. V was clipped by 4 bases and J by 4 bases; unmatched bases: 6. The CDR3 DNA is TGCAGCGTTGTTAGGGGGCAGGGCACTGAAGCTTTCTTT. It yields the protein CSVVRGQGTEAFF.

In its sample, this clonotype was seen many times. The chain joins TRBV9 to TRBJ2-7; maybe TRBD1 (5 bases). The CDR3 has 16 residues. The germline CDR1 and CDR2 sequences are SGDLS and YYNGEE. V was pared by 0 bases and J by 3 bases, with 16 bases between. The CDR3 bases are TGTGCCAGCAGCGTAGGGGGCTTCACCACCTACTACGAGCAGTACTTC. It translates to CASSVGGFTTYYEQYF.

This clonotype was picked up many times. This chain connects TRBV29-1 to TRBJ2-3; 7 nucleotides agree with TRBD1. The V segment lost 6 bases and the J segment 4 bases; nucleotides outside the gene matches: 7. Germline CDR1 SQVTM, CDR2 ANQGSEA. The CDR3 has 13 residues. The CDR3 sequence: CSVADRVADTQYF. The CDR3 DNA sequence: TGCAGCGTAGCCGACAGGGTCGCAGATACGCAGTATTTT.

This clonotype was counted only a few times. The V and J genes are TRBV19 and TRBJ2-7; the D gene is possibly TRBD2 (6 bases). V was cut by 5 bases and J by 7 bases, with 15 bases left in between. The length of the CDR3 is 13 residues. Germline assignment: CDR1 LNHDA and CDR2 SQIVND (reference sequence). This CDR3 is CASSSRGGGEQYF. CDR3 nucleotide sequence: TGTGCCAGTAGTTCCCGGGGCGGAGGGGAGCAGTACTTC.

This clonotype was seen a handful of times. This sequence joins TRBV30 and TRBJ2-3; D not certain. Trimming took off 1 base at V and 4 bases at J, with 3 bases between the two ends. Per the germline V gene, CDR1 is GTSNPN and CDR2 is SVGIG (reference sequence). The CDR3 runs to 11 residues. The CDR3 nucleotides are TGTGCCTGGAGTGCCGCAGATACGCAGTATTTT. Translating it yields CAWSAADTQYF.

This clonotype showed up just a few times. The chain combines TRBV20-1 with TRBJ1-5; D is ambiguous. Germline V lookup: CDR1 DFQATT, CDR2 SNEGSKA (reference sequence). This CDR3 has 13 residues. V was pared by 6 bases and J by 5 bases, with 14 bases between. Written as DNA, the CDR3 is TGCAGTGCCCGTTCCAGACAACATCAGCCCCAGCATTTT. Translating it yields CSARSRQHQPQHF.

This clonotype was picked up one time. One end of the junction fails to match germline, which may point to a read error. J is TRBJ2-6 and V is TRBV24-1; possible D gene TRBD1, 5 bases. Germline V gives CDR1 KGHDR, CDR2 SFDVKD. This CDR3 spans 15 amino acids. CDR3 amino acids: CATSDPGLGASVLTF. CDR3 in DNA: TGTGCCACCAGTGACCCAGGGCTTGGGGCCAGCGTCCTGACTTTC.

The chain is built from TRBV5-1 and TRBJ2-7; 14 bases fit TRBD2. The CDR3 covers 15 residues. Trimming cost V 4 bases and J 5 bases; bases outside gene matches: 5. CDR1 is SGHRS, CDR2 YFSETQ, per germline. Written as DNA, the CDR3 is TGCGCCAGCAGCCCAGGGACTAGCGGGAGTGACGAGCAGTACTTC. Translation gives CASSPGTSGSDEQYF.

The sample holds many counts of this clonotype. The rearrangement links TRBV29-1 to TRBJ2-1; 7 bases are a match to TRBD2. This CDR3 has 12 residues. CDR1 SQVTM and CDR2 ANQGSEA come from the germline V gene. The J segment lost 2 bases and the V segment lost 7 bases, leaving 2 bases of the junction unmatched. In DNA form, the CDR3 reads TGCAGCGGGGGGACTACCTACAATGAGCAGTTCTTC. Its protein is CSGGTTYNEQFF.

This clonotype showed up just a few times. V usage is TRBV2 and J usage is TRBJ2-5; no definite D call. The CDR3 is 14 amino acids. V dropped 4 bases and J dropped 1 base, with 10 bases sitting between them. Looked up from germline, CDR1 is SNHLY and CDR2 is FYNNEI. CDR3 sequence reads: CASSVAKLQETQYF. The DNA for the CDR3 is TGTGCCAGCAGTGTGGCCAAACTCCAAGAGACCCAGTACTTC.

The V and J genes are TRBV11-2 and TRBJ1-1; D unresolved. Trimming took 1 base from V and 6 from J, leaving 12 bases between them. This CDR3 comprises 14 residues. CDR1 is SGHAT and CDR2 is FQNNGV in the germline V gene. This CDR3 is CASSLVDKFSEAFF. DNA of the CDR3: TGTGCCAGCAGCTTAGTCGACAAATTTTCTGAAGCTTTCTTT.

There are many counts of this clonotype. The chain employs TRBV4-3 and TRBJ2-7, with TRBD1 as a possible D gene (7 bases). With 0 bases removed from V and 6 bases from J, the gap between germline ends came to 12 bases. This CDR3 is 14 amino acids long. Germline V gene data show CDR1 as LGHNA and CDR2 as YSLEER. The CDR3: CASSQDSGGGEQYF. For the CDR3, the DNA is TGCGCCAGCAGCCAAGATTCAGGGGGAGGCGAGCAGTACTTC.

The V gene is TRBV20-1, the J gene TRBJ2-2; possible D gene TRBD1, 5 bases. The germline V gene encodes CDR1 DFQATT and CDR2 SNEGSKA (reference sequence). The germline V and J ends were trimmed by 4 bases and 5 bases, with 8 bases remaining between them. This CDR3 spans 12 amino acids. CDR3: CSATRVTGELFF. The CDR3 bases are TGCAGTGCTACCAGGGTAACCGGGGAGCTGTTTTTT.

The chain carries TRBV20-1 and TRBJ2-1; possibly TRBD2 for D (5 bases). CDR1 is DFQATT, CDR2 SNEGSKA, per germline (reference sequence). The CDR3 totals 16 residues. The V end was cut by 3 bases, the J end by 0 bases, with 15 bases between. CDR3 sequence reads: CSASILAGSSYNEQFF. For the CDR3, the DNA is TGCAGTGCTAGTATCTTGGCGGGCAGCTCCTACAATGAGCAGTTCTTC.

This clonotype was counted between two and nine times. This chain uses TRBV5-1 with TRBJ1-1; tentatively, D is TRBD1 (6 bases). This CDR3 spans 14 amino acids. Trimming removed 4 bases from V and 3 bases from J, with 13 bases in between. The germline V gene encodes CDR1 SGHRS and CDR2 YFSETQ. The chain's CDR3 is CASSNLPGDTEAFF. CDR3 coding DNA: TGCGCCAGCAGCAACCTCCCAGGGGACACTGAAGCTTTCTTT.